Each of the 20 T cell receptor beta chains below was sequenced from the same sample in a study of Graves' ophthalmopathy and Graves' hyperthyroidism. For repertoire sequencing, the TCR beta CDR3 regions were amplified from RNA transcripts. An opening RT-PCR round employed HTBI primers and preceded a second-round multiplex PCR. MiXCR, applied by TCRdb to the multiplex PCR reads, yields one record per CDR3 protein. The data contain 1 million to 1.3 million distinct CDR3 sequences, around a third of them singletons. The sample comprised peripheral blood or thyroid tissue (not recorded which). Receptors were obtained from an adult man with Graves' hyperthyroidism.

The CDR3 DNA reads as TGTGCCAGCAGCTTGAGTTGGCGGGAGGGTGGGCAGTACTTC. It specifies CASSLSWREGGQYF. V and J are TRBV7-2 and TRBJ2-7, with 9 bases matching TRBD2. This CDR3 contains 14 residues. V trimming: 3 bases; J trimming: 9 bases; junction bases outside the gene matches: 9. Germline CDR1 SGHTA, CDR2 FQGNSA.

This clonotype was recorded at least ten times. This rearrangement joins TRBV7-8 to TRBJ2-7; TRBD2 is a possible D gene (6 bases). The V end was cut by 2 bases, the J end by 4 bases, with 15 bases between. The CDR3 runs 15 residues. Per the germline V gene, CDR1 is SGHVS and CDR2 is FQNEAQ. CDR3 sequence (DNA): TGTGCCAGCAGCTTAATCCCCCGGGACTTTTACGAGCAGTACTTC. Amino acid sequence: CASSLIPRDFYEQYF.

Regarding this clonotype: This could be a read error, since a much larger clone is one nucleotide away. The chain employs TRBV4-3 and TRBJ1-4; unclear D gene. The germline CDR1 and CDR2 sequences are LGHNA and YSLEER. V lost 1 base and J lost 2, with 11 bases in between. This CDR3 has 16 residues. CDR3 residues: CASSQVGRATNEKLFF. CDR3 DNA: TGCGCCAGCAGCCAAGTTGGGCGGGCGACTAATGAAAAACTGTTTTTT.

This sequence joins TRBV20-1 and TRBJ2-1, with 11 bases identical to TRBD2. CDR1 is DFQATT, CDR2 SNEGSKA, per germline (reference sequence). After removal of 4 bases from V and 5 bases from J, the junction contained 4 bases not matched to a gene. CDR3 length: 14 residues. Here the CDR3 reads CSATKLAGDNEQFF. DNA for the CDR3: TGCAGTGCTACGAAACTAGCGGGAGACAATGAGCAGTTCTTC.

This clonotype was found many times. The rearrangement joins TRBV9 to TRBJ2-7; D is unresolved. This CDR3 comprises 14 residues. The V end was cut by 0 bases, the J end by 1 base, with 8 bases between. Per germline, CDR1 SGDLS and CDR2 YYNGEE. Here the CDR3 reads CASSVGGISYEQYF. CDR3 DNA sequence: TGTGCCAGCAGCGTAGGGGGTATATCCTACGAGCAGTACTTC. Full variable domain (remainder filled in from reference TRBV9 and TRBJ2-7): DSGVTQTPKHLITATGQRVTLRCSPRSGDLSVYWYQQSLDQGLQFLIQYYNGEERAKGNILERFSAQQFPDLHSELNLSSLELGDSALYFCASSVGGISYEQYFGPGTRLTVT.

Concerning this clonotype itself: One junction end disagrees with the germline gene, perhaps due to a read error. J is TRBJ2-5 and V is TRBV5-1; TRBD2 is a possible D gene (7 bases). CDR3 length equals 16 residues. Germline CDR1 SGHRS, CDR2 YFSETQ. CDR3 sequence (DNA): TGTGCCAGCAGTCCTCTCTGGGCGGGGGCACAAGAGACCCAGTACTTC. Translation: CASSPLWAGAQETQYF.

The chain links TRBV24-1 to TRBJ1-5; D unresolved. The germline gives CDR1 KGHDR, CDR2 SFDVKD. The length of the CDR3 is 15 residues. V dropped 6 bases and J dropped 5 bases, with 16 bases sitting between them. The CDR3, as DNA: TGTGCCACCAGTTACGCTATGGTCCGCTATCAGCCCCAGCATTTT. Translation gives CATSYAMVRYQPQHF.

The chain couples TRBV7-6 to TRBJ1-5; 8 nucleotides agree with TRBD1. After removal of 5 bases from V and 11 bases from J, the junction contained 14 bases not matched to a gene. The CDR3 has 15 residues. Germline-derived CDR1 and CDR2 are SGHVS and FNYEAQ. This CDR3 is CASSPMTGEQETQHF. Here the CDR3 DNA reads TGTGCCAGCAGCCCGATGACAGGGGAGCAAGAGACCCAGCATTTT.

The chain links TRBV24-1 to TRBJ1-1; D is unclear. The CDR3 runs 14 residues. Germline CDR1 KGHDR, CDR2 SFDVKD. The V end lost 5 bases, the J end lost 3 bases, and 12 bases lay between the germline ends. CDR3 sequence (DNA): TGTGCCACCAGTGCGTCGAGGGAGGACACTGAAGCTTTCTTT. This sequence encodes CATSASREDTEAFF.

Details on this clonotype: Given a much more abundant clone one base away, this may be a read error. The gene calls are TRBV9 and TRBJ2-7; D perhaps matches TRBD1 (6 bases). The V end was cut by 3 bases, the J end by 7 bases, with 17 bases between. Germline CDR1 SGDLS, CDR2 YYNGEE. The CDR3 is 14 amino acids. The CDR3 DNA reads TGTGCCAGCAGCGCCGGGACAACAGCGTGGGAGCAGTACTTC. Protein sequence: CASSAGTTAWEQYF.

The sample holds many counts of this clonotype. This sequence joins TRBV9 and TRBJ2-7; D may match TRBD1 or TRBD2 (5 bases each). CDR1 and CDR2 from the germline V gene are SGDLS and YYNGEE. There are 14 residues in the CDR3. Trimming removed 4 bases from V and 1 base from J, with 12 bases in between. CDR3 loop: CASSPGGGSYEQYF. The CDR3 DNA reads TGTGCCAGCAGCCCGGGTGGGGGATCCTACGAGCAGTACTTC.

Many counts were recorded for this clonotype. This sequence joins TRBV2 and TRBJ1-6; possibly TRBD1 for D (6 bases). This CDR3 has 13 amino acids. Trimming took 5 bases from V and 7 from J, leaving 9 bases between them. Looked up from germline, CDR1 is SNHLY and CDR2 is FYNNEI. CDR3 amino acids: CASSPGQNSPLHF. CDR3 DNA: TGTGCCAGCAGTCCGGGACAAAATTCACCCCTCCACTTT. The full variable domain, its missing parts supplied by reference TRBV2 and TRBJ1-6, is EPEVTQTPSHQVTQMGQEVILRCVPISNHLYFYWYRQILGQKVEFLVSFYNNEISEKSEIFDDQFSVERPDGSNFTLKIRSTKLEDSAMYFCASSPGQNSPLHFGNGTRLTVT.

A word on this clonotype: A much larger clone differs from this one at a single base, so this may be a read error. The chain couples TRBV7-2 to TRBJ2-7; D not resolved. Germline CDR1 is SGHTA and CDR2 is FQGNSA. The CDR3 has 14 amino acids. The CDR3 DNA sequence: TGTGCCTGCAGCTTAGATCGTCAGGTTCGGGAGCAGTACTTC. The encoded protein is CACSLDRQVREQYF.

Many counts were recorded for this clonotype. This chain joins TRBV15 and TRBJ1-6; D is uncertain. The germline gives CDR1 LNHNV, CDR2 YYDKDF (reference sequence). The germline V and J ends were trimmed by 0 bases and 10 bases, with 13 bases remaining between them. This CDR3 is 15 amino acids long. CDR3 bases: TGTGCCACCAGCAGAGATCTGGGTATAGGGTCACCCCTCCACTTT. This translates into CATSRDLGIGSPLHF.

The rearrangement links TRBV25-1 to TRBJ1-1, with 8 bases that match TRBD1. The CDR3 extends over 14 amino acids. V dropped 7 bases and J dropped 4; count of bases not matched to a gene: 8. The germline CDR1 and CDR2 sequences are MGHDK and SYGVNS. This CDR3 is CASKAPDRVTEAFF. The CDR3 nucleotides read TGTGCCAGCAAAGCACCGGACAGGGTCACTGAAGCTTTCTTT.

This clonotype was seen many times. V is TRBV7-9 and J is TRBJ1-6; D remains unclear. CDR1 is SEHNR, CDR2 FQNEAQ, per germline (reference sequence). The CDR3 runs to 12 residues. V was cut by 3 bases and J by 7 bases, with 4 bases left in between. The DNA for the CDR3 is TGTGCCAGCAGCTTCGAAAATTCACCCCTCCACTTT. The encoded protein is CASSFENSPLHF.

This clonotype was recorded at least ten times. The genes are TRBV29-1 and TRBJ2-5; D may be TRBD1 or TRBD2 (5 bases each). The CDR3 loop spans 14 amino acids. V was trimmed by 7 bases and J by 3 bases, leaving 18 bases between them. CDR1 is SQVTM and CDR2 is ANQGSEA in the germline V gene. Here the CDR3 DNA reads TGCAGCGCCCGCACCGGGACCTCAGAAGAGACCCAGTACTTC. It yields the protein CSARTGTSEETQYF.

The chain couples TRBV7-2 to TRBJ2-3; D gene unclear. Trimming stripped 5 bases from V and 1 base from J, with 13 bases between. Germline CDR1 and CDR2: SGHTA and FQGNSA. This CDR3 is 15 amino acids long. DNA of the CDR3: TGTGCCAGCAGCCCTCGGCCCGGACGCACAGATACGCAGTATTTT. It translates to CASSPRPGRTDTQYF.

The CDR3 region is CATSRGGINTEAFF. The CDR3 bases are TGTGCCACCAGCAGGGGAGGAATTAACACTGAAGCTTTCTTT. The chain recombines TRBV15 with TRBJ1-1, with unresolved D. Trimming took off 3 bases at V and 2 bases at J, with 10 bases between the two ends. The germline V gene has CDR1 LNHNV and CDR2 YYDKDF (reference sequence). CDR3 length: 14 residues.

About this clonotype: Compared with germline, one end of the junction differs, possibly owing to a read error. The chain joins TRBV12-3 or TRBV12-4 to TRBJ2-7; perhaps TRBD2 as D (7 bases). This CDR3 comprises 15 residues. CDR3 in DNA: TGTGCCAGCAGTGGGGGGGGCCTCAGCTCCTACGAGCAGCACTTC. This codes for CASSGGGLSSYEQHF.